A single sample gave rise to the 24 T cell receptor beta chains below, sequenced in a study of control samples from healthy donors and cancer patients. Using immunoSEQ multiplex PCR, the repertoire was profiled, and TCRdb retains in-frame clones only, with some absent. The top ten hold approximately 37% of the sample, which has 90,000 to 150,000 clones, about 90% seen once. The sample taken for sequencing was blood. The source is a man aged 45-65 years in good health.

The J gene is TRBJ2-2, the V gene TRBV9; D call uncertain. This CDR3 comprises 13 residues. Germline CDR1 reads SGDLS; CDR2 reads YYNGEE. With 3 bases removed from V and 8 bases from J, the gap between germline ends came to 11 bases. Here the CDR3 DNA reads TGTGCCAGCAGCGATAGTGCCCCGGGGGAGCTGTTTTTT. The encoded protein is CASSDSAPGELFF.

The V and J genes are TRBV12-5 and TRBJ1-2; 7 bases agree with TRBD1. Germline CDR1 LGHNT, CDR2 FRNRAP. The CDR3 is 14 amino acids. V lost 1 base, J lost 4 bases, and 3 bases stayed unmatched. Here the CDR3 reads CASGLETGTYGYTF. In DNA, the CDR3 is TGTGCTAGTGGTTTGGAGACAGGGACCTATGGCTACACCTTC.

The rearrangement joins TRBV11-2 to TRBJ2-2; 8 bases are shared with TRBD1. After removal of 4 bases from V and 0 bases from J, the junction contained 7 bases not matched to a gene. Germline CDR1 SGHAT, CDR2 FQNNGV. The CDR3 consists of 17 residues. The CDR3 sequence: CASSWDRSYANTGELFF. The CDR3 region has the DNA TGTGCCAGCAGCTGGGACAGGAGTTACGCGAACACCGGGGAGCTGTTTTTT.

J is TRBJ1-5 and V is TRBV19; D not certain. V dropped 6 bases and J dropped 2 bases, with 14 bases sitting between them. CDR1 is LNHDA, CDR2 SQIVND, per germline (reference sequence). This CDR3 region has 15 residues. The CDR3 DNA reads TGTGCCAGTAGATTGCAGAGCCTTGGCAATCAGCCCCAGCATTTT. Encoded protein: CASRLQSLGNQPQHF.

This clone has just a few counts. The rearrangement links TRBV18 to TRBJ2-7; D ambiguous. Trimming took 2 bases from V and 5 from J, leaving 7 bases between them. From germline, CDR1 is KGHSH and CDR2 LQKENI. This CDR3 region has 12 residues. The CDR3 coding sequence is TGTGCCAGCTCACCAAAGGCTAACGAGCAGTACTTC. Its protein product is CASSPKANEQYF.

DNA for the CDR3: TGCAGCGTTGTTGGAACAGGGGATAGCAATCAGCCCCAGCATTTT. Translation: CSVVGTGDSNQPQHF. The V gene is TRBV29-1, the J gene TRBJ1-5; the match to TRBD1 covers 7 bases. After removal of 4 bases from V and 0 bases from J, the junction contained 6 bases not matched to a gene. From germline, CDR1 is SQVTM and CDR2 ANQGSEA. This CDR3 comprises 15 residues.

This chain connects TRBV5-1 to TRBJ2-5; D possibly matches TRBD1 or TRBD2 (7 bases each). V was clipped by 6 bases and J by 1 base, with 10 bases between them. The CDR3 extends over 13 amino acids. The germline V gene has CDR1 SGHRS and CDR2 YFSETQ. The CDR3 spells CASKRDSQETQYF. The CDR3, as DNA: TGCGCCAGCAAGCGGGACAGCCAAGAGACCCAGTACTTC.

The chain carries TRBV19 and TRBJ2-1; the D gene is possibly TRBD1 (5 bases). The germline V gene encodes CDR1 LNHDA and CDR2 SQIVND (reference sequence). V lost 5 bases to trimming and J lost 8 bases, with 10 bases between them. The CDR3 sequence is 12 residues long. CDR3 amino acids: CASSRRGDEQFF. The CDR3 coding sequence is TGTGCCAGTAGTCGTAGGGGCGATGAGCAGTTCTTC.

Points on this clone: At the DNA level, this CDR3 is encoded by other sequences in the same sample as well. This chain connects TRBV5-1 to TRBJ2-1; 12 bases are a match to TRBD2. V was clipped by 0 bases and J by 9 bases; unmatched bases: 7. CDR1 SGHRS and CDR2 YFSETQ come from the germline V gene. The CDR3 is 16 residues long. CDR3 sequence reads: CASSLGLAGGQGEQFF. CDR3 in DNA: TGCGCCAGCAGCTTGGGTCTAGCGGGGGGGCAAGGTGAGCAGTTCTTC.

This clone showed up just a few times. This chain links TRBV29-1 with TRBJ2-2, with 10 bases lining up with TRBD2. The J segment lost 2 bases and the V segment lost 8 bases, leaving 5 bases of the junction unmatched. This CDR3 is 14 amino acids long. Germline V CDR1 and CDR2: SQVTM, ANQGSEA. Written as DNA, the CDR3 is TGCAGCATCCGACTAGCGGGCAACACCGGGGAGCTGTTTTTT. Protein sequence: CSIRLAGNTGELFF.

This sequence joins TRBV5-5 and TRBJ1-6, with D unresolved. V was shortened by 1 base and J by 7 bases, with 9 bases between the two germline ends. The CDR3 covers 14 residues. From germline, CDR1 is SGHKS and CDR2 YYEKEE (reference sequence). DNA of the CDR3: TGTGCCAGCAGCTTGATGGACGCGAATTCACCCCTCCACTTT. This encodes CASSLMDANSPLHF. Together with reference TRBV5-5 and TRBJ1-6, the CDR3 gives the full variable domain: DAGVTQSPTHLIKTRGQQVTLRCSPISGHKSVSWYQQVLGQGPQFIFQYYEKEERGRGNFPDRFSARQFPNYSSELNVNALLLGDSALYLCASSLMDANSPLHFGNGTRLTVT.

The rearrangement links TRBV29-1 to TRBJ1-2, with TRBD1 matching 8 bases. V was pared by 7 bases and J by 3 bases, with 7 bases of the junction left unmatched. Germline CDR1 SQVTM, CDR2 ANQGSEA. CDR3 length equals 13 residues. CDR3 region: CSAGTGWDYGYTF. As DNA, the CDR3 is TGCAGCGCAGGGACAGGTTGGGACTATGGCTACACCTTC.

The rearrangement uses TRBV6-6 and TRBJ1-1; TRBD1 aligns across 7 bases. The CDR3 sequence is 12 residues long. With V trimmed by 7 bases and J by 6 bases, 5 bases remained unmatched. Germline assignment: CDR1 MNHNY and CDR2 SVGAGI (reference sequence). The CDR3 protein is CASTQGGAEAFF. In DNA form, the CDR3 reads TGTGCCAGCACTCAGGGGGGGGCTGAAGCTTTCTTT.

The chain combines TRBV2 with TRBJ2-7, with 8 nucleotides matching TRBD2. Germline V lookup: CDR1 SNHLY, CDR2 FYNNEI. The CDR3 is 15 residues long. J lost 2 bases, V lost 7 bases, and 10 bases had no gene match. For the CDR3, the DNA is TGTGCCAGCATCCCCCCAGCGGGGGCAACCTACGAGCAGTACTTC. It translates to CASIPPAGATYEQYF.

The chain is built from TRBV4-2 and TRBJ2-3, with TRBD2 matching over 9 bases. Germline values: CDR1 LGHNA, CDR2 YNFKEQ. The CDR3 contains 19 residues. Trimming took 1 base from V and 4 from J; bases not matched to a gene: 15. The CDR3 sequence: CASSQVKAGLAPKADTQYF. CDR3 coding DNA: TGTGCCAGCAGCCAAGTAAAGGCGGGACTAGCCCCCAAGGCAGATACGCAGTATTTT.

The chain links TRBV10-2 to TRBJ1-6, with 8 bases lining up with TRBD1. Germline trimming cut 2 bases from V and 10 bases from J; bases unmatched to any gene: 4. Germline V gene lookup returns CDR1 WSHSY and CDR2 SAAADI. The CDR3 consists of 14 residues. CDR3 sequence: CASSEGDRNSPLHF. The CDR3 DNA reads TGCGCCAGCAGTGAGGGGGACAGGAACTCACCCCTCCACTTT.

The chain links TRBV7-2 to TRBJ2-1; D is perhaps TRBD1 (5 bases). This CDR3 region has 14 residues. V shed 5 bases and J shed 5 bases, with 13 bases lying between them. Germline V gene lookup returns CDR1 SGHTA and CDR2 FQGNSA. In nucleotides, the CDR3 is TGTGCCAGCAGCCCAGGACACGCCAACAATGAGCAGTTCTTC. Translation gives CASSPGHANNEQFF.

The chain is built from TRBV5-5 and TRBJ2-3, with 14 bases aligning to TRBD2. With V trimmed by 4 bases and J by 7 bases, 8 bases remained unmatched. Germline CDR1 is SGHKS and CDR2 is YYEKEE (reference sequence). The CDR3 consists of 16 residues. Here the CDR3 reads CASSPGLAGGLHTQYF. In DNA, the CDR3 is TGTGCCAGCAGCCCCGGACTAGCGGGGGGATTACATACGCAGTATTTT.

The V gene is TRBV7-2, the J gene TRBJ1-2; 8 nucleotides align to TRBD1. V shed 4 bases and J 5 bases; nucleotides not matched to a gene: 12. The CDR3 spans 16 residues. CDR1 SGHTA and CDR2 FQGNSA come from the germline V gene. This CDR3 is CASSSRGQGIWYGYTF. CDR3 nucleotide sequence: TGTGCCAGCAGCTCCCGAGGACAGGGTATTTGGTATGGCTACACCTTC.

The chain employs TRBV5-1 and TRBJ2-7; D perhaps matches TRBD2 (5 bases). Trimming cost V 6 bases and J 2 bases, with 15 bases left between them. The CDR3 contains 14 residues. Germline V gives CDR1 SGHRS, CDR2 YFSETQ. In DNA, the CDR3 is TGCGCCAGCACTCTTCTGGGAGAGACCTACGAGCAGTACTTC. Protein sequence: CASTLLGETYEQYF.

The V call is TRBV7-2, the J call TRBJ1-2; unclear D gene. The germline gives CDR1 SGHTA, CDR2 FQGNSA. V was clipped by 7 bases and J by 8 bases, with 20 bases between them. The CDR3 consists of 14 residues. This chain's CDR3 is CASNIPGWGGGYTF. DNA for the CDR3: TGTGCCAGCAACATCCCCGGGTGGGGTGGGGGCTACACCTTC.

The J gene is TRBJ1-5, the V gene TRBV6-5, with D tentatively TRBD1 (6 bases). This CDR3 is 14 amino acids long. Trimming left V 6 bases short and J 5 bases short, with 14 bases between. Germline CDR1 reads MNHEY; CDR2 reads SVGAGI. CDR3 nucleotide sequence: TGTGCCAGCAGGTTTGGACAGCCGCATCAGCCCCAGCATTTT. As protein: CASRFGQPHQPQHF.

J is TRBJ2-5 and V is TRBV11-2; D tentatively fits TRBD1 or TRBD2 (5 bases each). The ends were cut back, 8 bases at V and 7 bases at J, with 11 bases in the middle. The CDR3 loop spans 11 amino acids. Germline V gene lookup returns CDR1 SGHAT and CDR2 FQNNGV. The CDR3 nucleotides are TGTGCCAGCGAGGGTGGGGGGACCCAGTACTTC. Translating gives CASEGGGTQYF.

The chain uses TRBV9 and TRBJ1-5; 8 bases match TRBD1. With V trimmed by 0 bases and J by 6 bases, 11 bases remained unmatched. The CDR3 sequence is 17 residues long. Germline V gene sequence: CDR1 SGDLS, CDR2 YYNGEE. The CDR3 loop is CASSVDPDREWAQPQHF. The CDR3 coding sequence is TGTGCCAGCAGCGTAGACCCGGACAGGGAATGGGCTCAGCCCCAGCATTTT.